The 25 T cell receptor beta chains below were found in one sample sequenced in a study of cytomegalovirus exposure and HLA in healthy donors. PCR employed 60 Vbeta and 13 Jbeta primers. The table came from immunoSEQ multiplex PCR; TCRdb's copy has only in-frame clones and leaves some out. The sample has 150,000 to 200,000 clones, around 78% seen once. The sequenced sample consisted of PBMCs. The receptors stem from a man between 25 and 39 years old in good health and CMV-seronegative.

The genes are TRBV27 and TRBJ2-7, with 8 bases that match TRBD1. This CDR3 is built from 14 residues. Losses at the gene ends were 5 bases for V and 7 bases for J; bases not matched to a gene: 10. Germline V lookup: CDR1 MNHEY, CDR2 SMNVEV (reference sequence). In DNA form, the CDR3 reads TGTGCCAGCAGTGTCGGGACAGGTCATCTAGAGCAGTACTTC. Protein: CASSVGTGHLEQYF.

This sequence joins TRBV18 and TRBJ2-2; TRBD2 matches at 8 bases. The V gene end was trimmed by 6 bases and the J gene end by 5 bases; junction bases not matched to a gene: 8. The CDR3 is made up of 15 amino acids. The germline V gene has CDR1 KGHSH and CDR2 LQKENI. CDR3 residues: CASSLMREATGELFF. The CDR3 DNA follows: TGTGCCAGCTCTCTCATGCGGGAGGCTACCGGGGAGCTGTTTTTT.

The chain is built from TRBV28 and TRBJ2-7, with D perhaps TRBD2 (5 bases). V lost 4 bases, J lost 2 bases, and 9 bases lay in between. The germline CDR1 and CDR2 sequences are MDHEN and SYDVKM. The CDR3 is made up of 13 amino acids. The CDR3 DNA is TGTGCCAGCAGTTCCTCGGAGGCCTACGAGCAGTACTTC. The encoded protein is CASSSSEAYEQYF.

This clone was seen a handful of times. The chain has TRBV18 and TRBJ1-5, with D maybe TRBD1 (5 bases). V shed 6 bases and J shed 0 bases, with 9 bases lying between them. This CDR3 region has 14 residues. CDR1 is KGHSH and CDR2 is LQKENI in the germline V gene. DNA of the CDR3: TGTGCCAGCTCCTGGGGGGATAGCAATCAGCCCCAGCATTTT. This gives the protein CASSWGDSNQPQHF.

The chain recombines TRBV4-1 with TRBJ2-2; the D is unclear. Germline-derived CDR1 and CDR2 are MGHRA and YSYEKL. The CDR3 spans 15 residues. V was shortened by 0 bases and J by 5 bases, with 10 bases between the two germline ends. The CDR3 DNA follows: TGCGCCAGCAGCCAAGAGGCAATTCAGACCGGGGAGCTGTTTTTT. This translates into CASSQEAIQTGELFF.

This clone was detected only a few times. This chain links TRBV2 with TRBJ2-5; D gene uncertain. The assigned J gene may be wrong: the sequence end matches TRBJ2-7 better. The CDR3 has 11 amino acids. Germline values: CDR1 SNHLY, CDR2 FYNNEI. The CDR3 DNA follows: TGTGCCAGCAGTGAAGCTTACGAGCAGTACTTC. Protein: CASSEAYEQYF.

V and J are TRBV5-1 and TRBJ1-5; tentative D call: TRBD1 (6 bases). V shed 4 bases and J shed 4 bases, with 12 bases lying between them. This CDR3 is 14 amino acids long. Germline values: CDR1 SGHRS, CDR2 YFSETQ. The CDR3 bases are TGCGCCAGCAGCCCGGACAGTAAGAATCAGCCCCAGCATTTT. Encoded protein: CASSPDSKNQPQHF.

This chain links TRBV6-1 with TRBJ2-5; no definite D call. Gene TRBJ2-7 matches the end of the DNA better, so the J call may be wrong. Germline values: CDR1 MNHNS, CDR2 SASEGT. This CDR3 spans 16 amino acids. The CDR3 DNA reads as TGTGCCAGCAGTGGTTGGTCTCGGAGCAACCCCTACGAGCAGTACTTC. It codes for CASSGWSRSNPYEQYF.

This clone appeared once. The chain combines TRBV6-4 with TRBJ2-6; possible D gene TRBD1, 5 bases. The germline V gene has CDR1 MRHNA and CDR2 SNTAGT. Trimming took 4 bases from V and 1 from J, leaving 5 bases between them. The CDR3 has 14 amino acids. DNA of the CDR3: TGTGCCAGCAGTGGGACATCTGGGGCCAACGTCCTGACTTTC. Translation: CASSGTSGANVLTF.

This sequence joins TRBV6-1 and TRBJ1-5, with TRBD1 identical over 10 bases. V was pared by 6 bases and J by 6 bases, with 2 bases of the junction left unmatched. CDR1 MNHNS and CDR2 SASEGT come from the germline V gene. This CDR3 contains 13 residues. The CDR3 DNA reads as TGTGCCAGCAGGGACAGGGGGTCTCAGCCCCAGCATTTT. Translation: CASRDRGSQPQHF.

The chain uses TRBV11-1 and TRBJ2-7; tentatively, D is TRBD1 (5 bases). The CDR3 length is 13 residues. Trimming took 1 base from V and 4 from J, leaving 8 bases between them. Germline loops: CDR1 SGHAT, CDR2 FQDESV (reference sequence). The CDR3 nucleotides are TGTGCCAGCAGCTTAGGTTCAGGGTACGAGCAGTACTTC. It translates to CASSLGSGYEQYF.

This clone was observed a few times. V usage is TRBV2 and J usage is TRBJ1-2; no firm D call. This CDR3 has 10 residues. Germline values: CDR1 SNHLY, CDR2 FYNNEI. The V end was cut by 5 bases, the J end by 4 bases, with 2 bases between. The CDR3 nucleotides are TGTGCCAGCAGTCTCTATGGCTACACCTTC. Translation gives CASSLYGYTF.

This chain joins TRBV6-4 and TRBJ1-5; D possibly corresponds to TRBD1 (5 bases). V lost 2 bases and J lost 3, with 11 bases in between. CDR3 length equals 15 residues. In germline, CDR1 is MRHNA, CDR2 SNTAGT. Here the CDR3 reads CASSDGQGYNQPQHF. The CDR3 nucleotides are TGTGCCAGCAGTGACGGTCAGGGTTACAATCAGCCCCAGCATTTT.

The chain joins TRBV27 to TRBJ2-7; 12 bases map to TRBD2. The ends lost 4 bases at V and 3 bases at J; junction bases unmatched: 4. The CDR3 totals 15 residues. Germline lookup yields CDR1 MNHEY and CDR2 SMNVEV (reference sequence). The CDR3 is CASSYGLAGNYEQYF. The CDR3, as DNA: TGTGCCAGCAGTTACGGACTAGCGGGGAACTACGAGCAGTACTTC.

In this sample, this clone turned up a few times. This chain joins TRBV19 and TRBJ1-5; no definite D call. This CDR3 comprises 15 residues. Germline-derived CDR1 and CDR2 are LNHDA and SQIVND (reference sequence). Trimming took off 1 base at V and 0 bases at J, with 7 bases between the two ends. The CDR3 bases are TGTGCCAGTAGTATAGCCCTTAATAGCAATCAGCCCCAGCATTTT. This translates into CASSIALNSNQPQHF.

CDR3: CASRVSRVYNEQFF. CDR3 DNA: TGTGCCAGTAGGGTCTCGCGGGTATACAATGAGCAGTTCTTC. This chain joins TRBV19 and TRBJ2-1; D might be TRBD2 (5 bases). The CDR3 is 14 amino acids. Germline values: CDR1 LNHDA, CDR2 SQIVND (reference sequence). The V and J ends lost 6 bases and 4 bases respectively, with 13 bases between them.

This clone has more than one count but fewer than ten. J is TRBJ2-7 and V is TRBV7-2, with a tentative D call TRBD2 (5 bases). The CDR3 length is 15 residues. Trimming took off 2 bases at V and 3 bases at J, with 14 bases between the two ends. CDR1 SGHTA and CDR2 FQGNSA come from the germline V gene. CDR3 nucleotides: TGTGCCAGCAGCTTATACTCGGCCGCGGGCTACGAGCAGTACTTC. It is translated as CASSLYSAAGYEQYF.

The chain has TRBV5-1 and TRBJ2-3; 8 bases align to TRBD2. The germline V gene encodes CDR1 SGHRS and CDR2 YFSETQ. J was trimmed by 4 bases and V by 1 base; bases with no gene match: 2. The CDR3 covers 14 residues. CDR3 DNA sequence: TGCGCCAGCAGCTTGACTAGCGGAGCAGATACGCAGTATTTT. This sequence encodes CASSLTSGADTQYF.

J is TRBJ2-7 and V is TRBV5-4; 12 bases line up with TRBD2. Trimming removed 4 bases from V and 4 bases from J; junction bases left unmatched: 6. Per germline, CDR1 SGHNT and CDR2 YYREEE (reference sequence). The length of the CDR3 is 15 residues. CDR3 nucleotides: TGTGCCAGCAGCAGACTAGCGGGAGATCATTACGAGCAGTACTTC. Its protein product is CASSRLAGDHYEQYF.

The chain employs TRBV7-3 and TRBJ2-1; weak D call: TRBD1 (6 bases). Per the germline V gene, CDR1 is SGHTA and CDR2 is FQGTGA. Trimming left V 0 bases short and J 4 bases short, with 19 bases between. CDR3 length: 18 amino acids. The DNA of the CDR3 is TGTGCCAGCAGCTTAACGCAAAAGACAGGAGCTAATTACAATGAGCAGTTCTTC. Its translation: CASSLTQKTGANYNEQFF. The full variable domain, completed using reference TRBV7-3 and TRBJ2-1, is GAGVSQTPSNKVTEKGKYVELRCDPISGHTALYWYRQSLGQGPEFLIYFQGTGAADDSGLPNDRFFAVRPEGSVSTLKIQRTERGDSAVYLCASSLTQKTGANYNEQFFGPGTRLTVL.

For the CDR3, the DNA is TGTGCCAGCAGCCGACAGGGATTCGGCGAGCAGTACTTC. Translated: CASSRQGFGEQYF. This chain joins TRBV5-6 and TRBJ2-7; 7 bases agree with TRBD1. The CDR3 has 13 amino acids. Trimming removed 4 bases from V and 6 bases from J; junction bases left unmatched: 7. Germline CDR1 SGHDT, CDR2 YYEEEE.

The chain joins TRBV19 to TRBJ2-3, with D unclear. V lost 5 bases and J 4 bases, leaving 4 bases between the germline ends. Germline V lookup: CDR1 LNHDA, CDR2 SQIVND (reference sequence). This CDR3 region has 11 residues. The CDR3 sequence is CASSVADTQYF. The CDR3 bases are TGTGCCAGTAGTGTCGCAGATACGCAGTATTTT.

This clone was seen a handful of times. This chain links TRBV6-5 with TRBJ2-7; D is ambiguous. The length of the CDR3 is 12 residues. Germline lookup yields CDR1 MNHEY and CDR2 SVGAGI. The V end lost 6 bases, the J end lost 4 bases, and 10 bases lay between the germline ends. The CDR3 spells CASSTGDYEQYF. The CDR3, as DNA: TGTGCCAGCAGCACCGGAGATTACGAGCAGTACTTC.

The CDR3 coding sequence is TGTGCCAGCAGCCTCCAGGTCGAAGCAGATACGCAGTATTTT. Residues: CASSLQVEADTQYF. The gene calls are TRBV4-2 and TRBJ2-3; unclear D gene. Per germline, CDR1 LGHNA and CDR2 YNFKEQ. The CDR3 is 14 amino acids. Between the trimmed V and J ends, which lost 4 bases and 4 bases, there was a span of 12 bases.

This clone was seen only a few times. CDR3 coding DNA: TGCGCCAGCAGTGAGACCGAGGGAGAGGGGGCGGACGAGCAGTACTTC. Amino acid sequence: CASSETEGEGADEQYF. The rearrangement links TRBV10-1 to TRBJ2-7; the match to TRBD1 covers 7 bases. Looked up from germline, CDR1 is WNHNN and CDR2 is SYGVQD (reference sequence). V was pared by 2 bases and J by 5 bases, with 12 bases of the junction left unmatched. This CDR3 comprises 16 residues.